A selection of T cell receptor beta chains follows, all from one sample in a study of shared clonotypes between healthy human individuals. Here immunoSEQ multiplex PCR was the method, and the copy in TCRdb shows in-frame clones only, minus some. This repertoire shows over 950,000 clones, about 80% found once; its top ten account for almost 0.9%. Sequenced input: memory CD4+ T cells from PBMCs. These receptor sequences come from a man between 18 and 35 years old in good health. Some clones in this sample may be carry-over from other donors' samples. CDR3s include the opening cysteine and the closing phenylalanine or tryptophan. A D gene is named only where the DNA matches it firmly. Rows may omit the clone size; those that give it use once, few, many or a size class.

len	d_gene	j_gene	abundance	v_gene	CDR3nt	CDR3aa
14	NA	TRBJ2-7	few	TRBV28	TGTGCCAGCAGGGGCGTAGGGCAAGTCGACGAGCAGTACTTC	CASRGVGQVDEQYF
12	NA	TRBJ1-1	NA	TRBV2	TGTGCCAGCAGGGAGGACGGGACTGAAGCTTTCTTT	CASREDGTEAFF
14	NA	TRBJ2-5	NA	TRBV6-1	TGTGCCAGCAGTGAGGATACCGTCCAAGAGACCCAGTACTTC	CASSEDTVQETQYF
15	NA	TRBJ1-6	NA	TRBV28	TGTGCCAGCAGTTTAGTCGGGGGGTCGACCTCACCCCTCCACTTT	CASSLVGGSTSPLHF
14	TRBD1	TRBJ2-5	NA	TRBV5-4	TGTGCCAGCAGCCGAGACAGGGTGGGCGAGACCCAGTACTTC	CASSRDRVGETQYF
15	NA	TRBJ2-3	NA	TRBV5-4	TGTGCCAGCAGCACCGGGGCGGCGAGAGGAGATACGCAGTATTTT	CASSTGAARGDTQYF
16	NA	TRBJ1-1	NA	TRBV11-1	TGTGCCAGCAGCTTAGCATCCGGGCGTTATCTTATGGGAGCTTTCTTT	CASSLASGRYLMGAFF
14	TRBD1	TRBJ2-7	NA	TRBV7-2	TGTGCCAGCAGCTTAAGGACAGGGGGTTACGAGCAGTACTTC	CASSLRTGGYEQYF
16	NA	TRBJ2-7	NA	TRBV6-1	TGTGCCAGCAGTGAAATAGACAGGTTAGGGATCTACGAGCAGTACTTC	CASSEIDRLGIYEQYF
16	NA	TRBJ2-3	NA	TRBV28	TGTGCCAGCAGTTCAACCGTCCGGGCATCCACAGATACGCAGTATTTT	CASSSTVRASTDTQYF
16	NA	TRBJ1-2	NA	TRBV5-8	TGTGCCAGCAGCTCGCCGAGGGCACGGATTAACTATGGCTACACCTTC	CASSSPRARINYGYTF
15	TRBD1	TRBJ2-7	NA	TRBV27	TGTGCCAGCAGGGGTACCGGGACAGGGTCCTACGAGCAGTACTTC	CASRGTGTGSYEQYF
15	TRBD2	TRBJ2-7	NA	TRBV10-3	TGTGCCATCAGTGATACTAGCGGGAGCTTGGGCGAGCAGTACTTC	CAISDTSGSLGEQYF
13	NA	TRBJ1-3	once	TRBV7-2	TGTGCCAGCAGCGATACTAAAGGAAACACCATATATTTT	CASSDTKGNTIYF
14	TRBD1	TRBJ1-4	NA	TRBV6-4	TGTGCCAGCAGTTCGGGACAGGGGCCTGAAAAACTGTTTTTT	CASSSGQGPEKLFF
13	NA	TRBJ1-1	NA	TRBV6-1	TGTGCCAGCAGACTCGGAAAGGACACTGAAGCTTTCTTT	CASRLGKDTEAFF
15	NA	TRBJ2-7	few	TRBV11-3	TGTGCCAGCAGCCCCAGGGGAGCCGACTCATACGAGCAGTACTTC	CASSPRGADSYEQYF
16	TRBD2	TRBJ2-1	NA	TRBV6-6	TGTGCCAGCACCGGGACTAGCGGGAGGGCTCACAATGAGCAGTTCTTC	CASTGTSGRAHNEQFF
13	NA	TRBJ2-3	NA	TRBV7-8	TGTGCCAGCAGCTTAGAGGGGTCAGATACGCAGTATTTT	CASSLEGSDTQYF
20	NA	TRBJ2-1	NA	TRBV4-1	TGCGCCAGCAGCCAGCCGCTAAAGTCAGGCACCCCTGGCATTTACAATGAGCAGTTCTTC	CASSQPLKSGTPGIYNEQFF
16	NA	TRBJ2-6	NA	TRBV18	TGTGCCAGCTCACCACCGGAGGGGACTGGGGCCAACGTCCTGACTTTC	CASSPPEGTGANVLTF
15	NA	TRBJ1-4	NA	TRBV15	TGTGCCACCAGCAGATCAGGGACCGTGCGTGAAAAACTGTTTTTT	CATSRSGTVREKLFF
15	NA	TRBJ2-1	NA	TRBV5-1	TGCGCCAGCAGCGTGCGGTCAGGGCCGAACAATGAGCAGTTCTTC	CASSVRSGPNNEQFF
17	TRBD2	TRBJ2-1	few	TRBV9	TGTGCCAGCAGCGTAGTTCCTAGCGGGAGTCAGCCCAATGAGCAGTTCTTC	CASSVVPSGSQPNEQFF
13	NA	TRBJ2-7	many	TRBV11-2	TGTGCCAGCGGGGACCTACGGAACTACGAGCAGTACTTC	CASGDLRNYEQYF
13	NA	TRBJ1-1	NA	TRBV5-6	TGTGCCAGCAGCTGGACCGGCGGGACTGAAGCTTTCTTT	CASSWTGGTEAFF
15	NA	TRBJ2-7	NA	TRBV11-2	TGTGCCAGCAGCTTAGTGGCAGGTCCTCTCTACGAGCAGTACTTC	CASSLVAGPLYEQYF
13	NA	TRBJ2-7	NA	TRBV11-3	TGTGCCAGCAGCTTAGGGGCCTCCTACGAGCAGTACTTC	CASSLGASYEQYF
14	NA	TRBJ2-7	NA	TRBV7-2	TGTGCCAGCAGCTTTGGCCAGCAGGCCTACGAGCAGTACTTC	CASSFGQQAYEQYF
15	NA	TRBJ2-1	NA	TRBV7-9	TGTGCCAGCAGCTTAGGTGGGAGTCGAGACATAGAGCAGTTCTTC	CASSLGGSRDIEQFF
13	NA	TRBJ1-1	NA	TRBV5-1	TGCGCCAGCAGCGGTGGGGTGTACACTGAAGCTTTCTTT	CASSGGVYTEAFF
16	NA	TRBJ1-2	NA	TRBV5-1	TGCGCCAGTAAACCCGGGTCCCAGGAAATGCGGAGTGGCTACACCTTC	CASKPGSQEMRSGYTF
16	NA	TRBJ2-6	few	TRBV4-1	TGCGCCAGCAGCCCCGGGTTTTCAAGGGGGGCCAACGTCCTGACTTTC	CASSPGFSRGANVLTF
13	NA	TRBJ2-7	NA	TRBV4-3	TGCGCCAGCAGCCAAGCCCGGACCTACGAGCAGTACTTC	CASSQARTYEQYF
14	NA	TRBJ1-2	NA	TRBV4-3	TGCGCCAGCAGCCCAGATCACTCCAGGGTTGGCTACACCTTC	CASSPDHSRVGYTF
14	TRBD2	TRBJ2-5	few	TRBV7-2	TGTGCCAGCAGCTTAACTAGCGGCCAAGAGACCCAGTACTTC	CASSLTSGQETQYF
17	NA	TRBJ2-1	NA	TRBV27	TGTGCCAGCAGCGAGTTCACGGGACTCAGCTCCTACAATGAGCAGTTCTTC	CASSEFTGLSSYNEQFF
15	TRBD2	TRBJ2-7	NA	TRBV4-2	TGTGCCAGCAGCCATGAGAGGACTAGCTTGGGCGAGCAGTACTTC	CASSHERTSLGEQYF
19	TRBD1	TRBJ2-7	NA	TRBV27	TGTGCCAGCAGTAGAACTCCGGGACAGGGGACAAAAAAGGGCTACGAGCAGTACTTC	CASSRTPGQGTKKGYEQYF
15	NA	TRBJ1-2	NA	TRBV28	TGTGCCAGCAGTTCTTCTAGGGCCCCCGGGGATGGCTACACCTTC	CASSSSRAPGDGYTF
14	NA	TRBJ2-2	NA	TRBV10-3	TGTGCCATCAGGGACTTCCCGAACACCGGGGAGCTGTTTTTT	CAIRDFPNTGELFF
15	TRBD1	TRBJ1-2	NA	TRBV28	TGTGCCAGCACTACCCTGGTCAGGGGGATATATGGCTACACCTTC	CASTTLVRGIYGYTF
15	NA	TRBJ2-2	NA	TRBV11-2	TGTGCCAGCAGGCGACAGGAACTGAACACCGGGGAGCTGTTTTTT	CASRRQELNTGELFF
13	NA	TRBJ1-2	NA	TRBV2	TGTGCCAGCAGCGACCAACTTAACTATGGCTACACCTTC	CASSDQLNYGYTF
12	NA	TRBJ1-2	NA	TRBV6-5	TGTGCCAGCATCGGGGGGCGGGGAGGCTACACCTTC	CASIGGRGGYTF